Reported below is one T cell receptor beta chain. Its antigen remains unknown. RNA was extracted and reverse transcribed into cDNA as the sequencing template. Clones were sequenced by immunoSEQ multiplex PCR, and TCRdb holds only the in-frame ones, with some missing. The top ten hold roughly 0.83% of the sample, which has 90,000 to 100,000 clones, 35% to 50% seen once. This record comes from a study of CD8+ T cells in alopecia areata. Study-wide background: Each of the treated patients was given oral tofacitinib, 5 to 10 mg twice daily, for moderate-to-severe alopecia areata.

Whole-study findings and limits: Between patients, shared TCR sequences were less clear than in mice. This was possibly due in part to HLA diversity in the patient population.

This CDR3 spans 13 amino acids. V dropped 5 bases and J dropped 10; count of bases not matched to a gene: 9. The germline CDR1 and CDR2 sequences are SQVTM and ANQGSEA. The sequence derives from a human donor with alopecia areata. This chain joins TRBV29-1 and TRBJ1-4; 8 bases match TRBD1. The sample taken for sequencing was CD4+ T cells sorted from blood. Here the CDR3 DNA reads TGCAGCGTTACTAACCCAGGGGGCCCAAAACTGTTTTTT. This sequence encodes CSVTNPGGPKLFF.